This T cell receptor (beta chain) was sequenced for a study of T cell repertoires in cytomegalovirus infection. CDR1 is SNHLY and CDR2 is FYNNEI in the germline V gene. J lost 4 bases, V lost 5 bases, and 3 bases had no gene match. This CDR3 is 14 amino acids long. TCRdb reanalysed the reads using MiXCR and keeps one entry per CDR3 protein. The table lists some 700,000 distinct CDR3 sequences, about 30% of them singletons. This clonotype was counted between two and nine times. Its matching antigen is unknown. The sample consisted of cultured PBMCs, taken from culture after CMV antigen stimulation. This chain joins TRBV2 and TRBJ2-5; 11 bases align to TRBD2. The receptor comes from a human donor in good health (CMV status not recorded). Some clones in this sample may be carry-over from other donors' samples. The CDR3 sequence is CASSKGLAGETQYF. The CDR3 coding sequence is TGTGCCAGCAGTAAAGGACTAGCGGGAGAGACCCAGTACTTC.